This TCR beta chain was recovered during a study of OX40 agonist ivuxolimab in advanced cancers. As for the study in general: Patients received the agonistic anti-OX40 (CD134) antibody ivuxolimab.

The assay was immunoSEQ multiplex PCR, and TCRdb's table has in-frame clones only and misses some. The sample consists of some 25,000 clones, 73% of them appearing once. For this clone: Antigen: not known. A far larger clone is one nucleotide away, so this likely arose from a read error.

Losses at the gene ends were 6 bases for V and 6 bases for J; bases not matched to a gene: 7. Looked up from germline, CDR1 is MNHEY and CDR2 is SVGAGI. The CDR3 extends over 14 amino acids. Study-wide results and caveats: The authors did not determine the antigen specificity of the expanded peripheral T cells.

V gene TRBV6-5 combines with J gene TRBJ2-7; 11 positions match TRBD2. The receptor was derived from an adult with an advanced solid tumor such as melanoma, head and neck, liver or kidney cancer. Sequences were derived from CD4+ or CD8+ T cells sorted from blood, sampled in a trial of the OX40 agonist ivuxolimab. The CDR3 loop is CASSPLSGGGEQYF. The DNA for the CDR3 is TGTGCCAGCAGCCCACTTAGCGGGGGGGGCGAGCAGTACTTC.